A single TCR beta chain is shown here with its context. The sample is drawn from a study of shared clonotypes between healthy human individuals. CD45RO-negative, CCR7-selected cells formed the naive CD8 fraction, which excluded terminally differentiated effector memory CD45RA+ cells. Sequencing used immunoSEQ multiplex PCR; TCRdb keeps in-frame clones, though not all of them. Altogether 550,000 to 650,000 clones are present, approximately 96% being singletons, with the ten largest covering more than 0.085%. The germline gives CDR1 LNHNV, CDR2 YYDKDF (reference sequence). The CDR3 spans 17 residues. Trimming took off 1 base at V and 3 bases at J, with 18 bases between the two ends.

The chain recombines TRBV15 with TRBJ1-2; D is unresolved. This clonotype was obtained from a young woman in good health. Input material: naive CD8+ T cells sorted from blood. This CDR3 reads CATSRARNRDLDYGYTF. Here the CDR3 DNA reads TGTGCCACCAGCAGAGCCCGGAATCGGGATCTTGACTATGGCTACACCTTC.